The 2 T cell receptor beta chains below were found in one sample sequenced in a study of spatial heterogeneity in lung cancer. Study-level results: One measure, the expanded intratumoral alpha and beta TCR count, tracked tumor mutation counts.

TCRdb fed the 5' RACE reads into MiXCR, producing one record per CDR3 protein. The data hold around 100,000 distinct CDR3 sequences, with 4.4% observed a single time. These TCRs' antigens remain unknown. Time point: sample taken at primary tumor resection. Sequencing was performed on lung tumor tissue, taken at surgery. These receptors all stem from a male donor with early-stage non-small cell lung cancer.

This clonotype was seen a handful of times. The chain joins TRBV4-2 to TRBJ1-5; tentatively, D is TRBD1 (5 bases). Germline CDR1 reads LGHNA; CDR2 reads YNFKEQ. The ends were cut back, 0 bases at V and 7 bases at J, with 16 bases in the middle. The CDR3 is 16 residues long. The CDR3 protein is CASSQDPQGRQQPQHF. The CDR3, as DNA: TGTGCCAGCAGCCAAGATCCTCAGGGCAGGCAACAGCCCCAGCATTTT.

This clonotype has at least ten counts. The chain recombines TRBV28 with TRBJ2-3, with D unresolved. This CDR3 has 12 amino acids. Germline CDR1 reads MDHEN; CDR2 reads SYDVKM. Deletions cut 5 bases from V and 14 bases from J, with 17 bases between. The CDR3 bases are TGTGCCAGCAGTCTCCCCTCTATCTCGTTGTATTTT. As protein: CASSLPSISLYF.